A single sample gave rise to the 30 T cell receptor beta chains below, sequenced in a study of blood T cell repertoires in COVID-19. Generated by immunoSEQ multiplex PCR, the TCRdb table keeps only in-frame clones and is missing some. The table has some 240,000 clones, roughly 84% seen once; the top ten hold roughly 6.7%. The specimen sequenced was PBMCs or T cells enriched from blood (not recorded which). Every receptor here comes from a woman aged 45-65 years who had been exposed to COVID-19.

There are a few counts of this clone. This sequence joins TRBV30 and TRBJ1-1; tentatively, D is TRBD1 (5 bases). The CDR3 extends over 12 amino acids. Trimming removed 3 bases from V and 7 bases from J, with 12 bases in between. The germline V gene encodes CDR1 GTSNPN and CDR2 SVGIG (reference sequence). CDR3 sequence reads: CAWREQAFEAFF. CDR3 bases: TGTGCCTGGAGGGAACAGGCTTTTGAAGCTTTCTTT.

This clone came up a few times. The chain carries TRBV28 and TRBJ1-1; 9 bases map to TRBD1. Germline CDR1 is MDHEN and CDR2 is SYDVKM. The CDR3 consists of 14 residues. V dropped 5 bases and J dropped 5; count of bases not matched to a gene: 6. CDR3 DNA sequence: TGTGCCAGCAGTGGGACAGGGAGAGGAACTGAAGCTTTCTTT. Encoded protein: CASSGTGRGTEAFF.

The V gene is TRBV9, the J gene TRBJ1-1; D gene ambiguous. The CDR3 is made up of 13 amino acids. V was pared by 0 bases and J by 8 bases, with 11 bases between. The germline V gene has CDR1 SGDLS and CDR2 YYNGEE. This CDR3 reads CASSVAEGPEAFF. CDR3 DNA sequence: TGTGCCAGCAGCGTAGCTGAGGGCCCGGAAGCTTTCTTT.

The J gene is TRBJ2-1, the V gene TRBV7-2; D is perhaps TRBD1 (6 bases). Per germline, CDR1 SGHTA and CDR2 FQGNSA. CDR3 length: 13 residues. Trimming left V 3 bases short and J 9 bases short, with 12 bases between. CDR3 sequence: CASSFAGAGEQFF. CDR3 nucleotide sequence: TGTGCCAGCAGCTTTGCAGGGGCAGGTGAGCAGTTCTTC.

This clone has more than one count but fewer than ten. The chain uses TRBV10-2 and TRBJ1-6; tentatively, D is TRBD1 (6 bases). Germline CDR1 WSHSY, CDR2 SAAADI. The CDR3 sequence is 12 residues long. V lost 8 bases, J lost 11 bases, and 13 bases lay in between. CDR3 in amino acids: CASGIHRAPLHF. The DNA of the CDR3 is TGCGCCAGCGGAATCCACAGGGCACCCCTCCACTTT.

The chain carries TRBV15 and TRBJ1-5; D is ambiguous. CDR1 LNHNV and CDR2 YYDKDF come from the germline V gene (reference sequence). V lost 8 bases, J lost 0 bases, and 8 bases lay in between. This CDR3 has 13 residues. The CDR3 protein is CATEGNSNQPQHF. CDR3 in DNA: TGTGCCACCGAGGGAAATAGCAATCAGCCCCAGCATTTT.

This clone showed up just a few times. V is TRBV2 and J is TRBJ1-5; tentatively, D is TRBD1 (5 bases). CDR1 and CDR2 from the germline V gene are SNHLY and FYNNEI. V lost 4 bases and J lost 0, with 13 bases in between. There are 16 residues in the CDR3. For the CDR3, the DNA is TGTGCCAGCAGTGGGGCCCACAGGCTTAGCAATCAGCCCCAGCATTTT. Its translation is CASSGAHRLSNQPQHF.

This sequence joins TRBV7-9 and TRBJ1-6; 7 bases align to TRBD1. The junction had 9 bases not matched to a gene; V was cut back by 3 bases and J by 10 bases. Germline CDR1 reads SEHNR; CDR2 reads FQNEAQ (reference sequence). The CDR3 is 15 residues long. The CDR3 DNA is TGTGCCAGCAGCTTCCTGACAGGGAGATACTCACCCCTCCACTTT. This translates into CASSFLTGRYSPLHF.

The J gene is TRBJ1-2, the V gene TRBV11-2, with 7 bases that match TRBD1. The junction had 14 bases not matched to a gene; V was cut back by 5 bases and J by 8 bases. This CDR3 comprises 15 residues. From germline, CDR1 is SGHAT and CDR2 FQNNGV. CDR3 region: CASSALRGTVDGYTF. CDR3 DNA sequence: TGTGCCAGCAGCGCACTCCGTGGGACAGTGGACGGCTACACCTTC. Supplemented by reference TRBV11-2 and TRBJ1-2, the full variable domain reads EAGVAQSPRYKIIEKRQSVAFWCNPISGHATLYWYQQILGQGPKLLIQFQNNGVVDDSQLPKDRFSAERLKGVDSTLKIQPAKLEDSAVYLCASSALRGTVDGYTFGSGTRLTVV.

V and J are TRBV18 and TRBJ1-5; D perhaps matches TRBD1 (5 bases). This CDR3 comprises 15 residues. The germline gives CDR1 KGHSH, CDR2 LQKENI. Trimming took off 2 bases at V and 2 bases at J, with 10 bases between the two ends. The CDR3 DNA follows: TGTGCCAGCTCACCAAAGGGAGGGGGCAATCAGCCCCAGCATTTT. It codes for CASSPKGGGNQPQHF. The variable domain in full, completed from reference TRBV18 and TRBJ1-5, reads NAGVMQNPRHLVRRRGQEARLRCSPMKGHSHVYWYRQLPEEGLKFMVYLQKENIIDESGMPKERFSAEFPKEGPSILRIQQVVRGDSAAYFCASSPKGGGNQPQHFGDGTRLSIL.

The chain has TRBV11-2 and TRBJ1-1; D not certain. Germline V gene data show CDR1 as SGHAT and CDR2 as FQNNGV. This CDR3 spans 13 amino acids. V shed 4 bases and J shed 6 bases, with 12 bases lying between them. The CDR3 DNA is TGTGCCAGCAGCTGGCGGCTCGGCTCTGAAGCTTTCTTT. Amino acid sequence: CASSWRLGSEAFF.

The CDR3 DNA reads TGTGCCAGCAGTCCCTCCCCAGGGTATGGCTACACCTTC. Its translation: CASSPSPGYGYTF. The V gene is TRBV28, the J gene TRBJ1-2; weak D call: TRBD1 (5 bases). The germline gives CDR1 MDHEN, CDR2 SYDVKM. This CDR3 has 13 residues. Between the trimmed V and J ends, which lost 5 bases and 5 bases, there was a span of 12 bases.

The gene calls are TRBV6-4 and TRBJ2-3; maybe TRBD2 (6 bases). The CDR3 runs to 13 residues. V lost 6 bases, J lost 3 bases, and 10 bases lay in between. Germline CDR1 is MRHNA and CDR2 is SNTAGT. The DNA of the CDR3 is TGTGCCAGCAGCTTCGGGAGAACAGATACGCAGTATTTT. It specifies CASSFGRTDTQYF.

DNA of the CDR3: TGTGCCAGCACCTTCACAGGGGCCAACGTCCTGACTTTC. It encodes CASTFTGANVLTF. The chain has TRBV7-2 and TRBJ2-6; D unresolved. V lost 7 bases, J lost 4 bases, and 8 bases lay in between. This CDR3 contains 13 residues. Germline-derived CDR1 and CDR2 are SGHTA and FQGNSA.

The rearrangement uses TRBV19 and TRBJ1-2; unclear D gene. The germline V and J ends were trimmed by 5 bases and 3 bases, with 13 bases remaining between them. Germline CDR1 LNHDA, CDR2 SQIVND (reference sequence). This CDR3 spans 14 amino acids. The CDR3 is CASSPWKEDYGYTF. CDR3 coding DNA: TGTGCCAGTAGTCCCTGGAAGGAGGACTATGGCTACACCTTC. Variable domain in full (rest from reference TRBV19 and TRBJ1-2): DGGITQSPKYLFRKEGQNVTLSCEQNLNHDAMYWYRQDPGQGLRLIYYSQIVNDFQKGDIAEGYSVSREKKESFPLTVTSAQKNPTAFYLCASSPWKEDYGYTFGSGTRLTVV.

The chain couples TRBV27 to TRBJ2-3; TRBD2 matches 11 bases. CDR1 and CDR2 from the germline V gene are MNHEY and SMNVEV (reference sequence). There are 16 residues in the CDR3. Trimming took 5 bases from V and 6 from J; bases not matched to a gene: 10. CDR3 sequence (DNA): TGTGCCAGCAGTCGGTCCTTAGCGGGGGGGCCCGATACGCAGTATTTT. This codes for CASSRSLAGGPDTQYF.

The rearrangement uses TRBV5-1 and TRBJ1-3, with a possible D match to TRBD1 (5 bases). Trimming took 7 bases from V and 8 from J, leaving 10 bases between them. Germline CDR1 is SGHRS and CDR2 is YFSETQ. The CDR3 is 11 amino acids. The CDR3 DNA sequence: TGCGCCAGCCGTTCGGGGGACACCATATATTTT. Its protein is CASRSGDTIYF.

The chain couples TRBV7-2 to TRBJ2-1, with 7 bases that match TRBD2. CDR3 size: 15 residues. Per germline, CDR1 SGHTA and CDR2 FQGNSA. The V gene end was trimmed by 5 bases and the J gene end by 8 bases; junction bases not matched to a gene: 12. The CDR3: CASSLAVAAGDEQFF. The CDR3 bases are TGTGCCAGCAGCCTGGCCGTAGCGGCGGGGGATGAGCAGTTCTTC.

The gene calls are TRBV2 and TRBJ1-4; 10 positions agree with TRBD1. Trimming cost V 6 bases and J 8 bases; bases outside gene matches: 6. This CDR3 has 14 amino acids. Germline loops: CDR1 SNHLY, CDR2 FYNNEI. The CDR3 DNA reads as TGTGCCAGCAGGACAGGGACAGGGGCGGAAAAACTGTTTTTT. Protein: CASRTGTGAEKLFF.

This chain connects TRBV5-1 to TRBJ1-4; D is perhaps TRBD1 (5 bases). V lost 5 bases and J lost 4, with 9 bases in between. The CDR3 loop spans 13 amino acids. Germline V CDR1 and CDR2: SGHRS, YFSETQ. In DNA, the CDR3 is TGCGCCAGCAGGACAGACCTTAATGAAAAACTGTTTTTT. This translates into CASRTDLNEKLFF.

The chain combines TRBV4-1 with TRBJ2-1, with 7 bases aligning to TRBD2. The CDR3 extends over 17 amino acids. Trimming removed 2 bases from V and 0 bases from J; junction bases left unmatched: 7. CDR1 is MGHRA and CDR2 is YSYEKL in the germline V gene. CDR3 nucleotides: TGCGCCAGCAGCCAATTGATAGCGGGCCTCTCCTACAATGAGCAGTTCTTC. Translated: CASSQLIAGLSYNEQFF.

J is TRBJ2-7 and V is TRBV5-6, with a possible D match to TRBD1 (5 bases). V was cut by 4 bases and J by 2 bases, with 13 bases left in between. The CDR3 totals 14 residues. Germline CDR1 and CDR2: SGHDT and YYEEEE. CDR3 in amino acids: CASSLLTDTYEQYF. As DNA, the CDR3 is TGTGCCAGCAGCCTCCTGACAGACACCTACGAGCAGTACTTC.

The chain is built from TRBV9 and TRBJ1-1; possibly TRBD1 for D (6 bases). The V gene's germline CDR1 is SGDLS and CDR2 YYNGEE. Deletions cut 4 bases from V and 8 bases from J, with 18 bases between. There are 14 residues in the CDR3. The CDR3 loop is CASSTSPGGTEAFF. DNA for the CDR3: TGTGCCAGCAGCACGTCCCCGGGGGGGACAGAAGCTTTCTTT.

J is TRBJ1-6 and V is TRBV2; 7 bases agree with TRBD1. V gave up 6 bases and J gave up 10 bases; unmatched junction bases: 6. CDR3 size: 13 residues. The V gene's germline CDR1 is SNHLY and CDR2 FYNNEI. The CDR3 sequence is CASRTGKGSPLHF. The CDR3 DNA sequence: TGTGCCAGCAGGACAGGGAAGGGGTCACCCCTCCACTTT.

This clone came up once. The chain recombines TRBV11-2 with TRBJ2-1; TRBD2 might be the D (7 bases). The CDR3 consists of 16 residues. Germline CDR1 and CDR2: SGHAT and FQNNGV. Trimming pared 2 bases from V and 5 bases from J, leaving 16 bases between. The CDR3: CASSLRRGGLNNEQFF. CDR3 coding DNA: TGTGCCAGCAGCTTAAGGAGGGGGGGCCTCAACAATGAGCAGTTCTTC.

The rearrangement uses TRBV10-1 and TRBJ1-2, with a tentative D call TRBD1 (5 bases). V gave up 2 bases and J gave up 4 bases, with 8 bases separating them. Germline V lookup: CDR1 WNHNN, CDR2 SYGVQD (reference sequence). The CDR3 has 13 residues. This chain's CDR3 is CASSERGGYGYTF. The CDR3 region has the DNA TGCGCCAGCAGTGAGAGGGGCGGCTATGGCTACACCTTC.

This clone was picked up a small number of times. The DNA of the CDR3 is TGTGCCAGCAGCTCACAGGGCGGGGGTCAGCCCCAGCATTTT. Encoded protein: CASSSQGGGQPQHF. This chain links TRBV5-5 with TRBJ1-5; TRBD1 is a possible D gene (6 bases). Germline V gene sequence: CDR1 SGHKS, CDR2 YYEKEE (reference sequence). The CDR3 is 14 residues long. Trimming pared 3 bases from V and 6 bases from J, leaving 13 bases between. The full variable domain, in which reference TRBV5-5 and TRBJ1-5 provide the parts outside the CDR3, is DAGVTQSPTHLIKTRGQQVTLRCSPISGHKSVSWYQQVLGQGPQFIFQYYEKEERGRGNFPDRFSARQFPNYSSELNVNALLLGDSALYLCASSSQGGGQPQHFGDGTRLSIL.

The V call is TRBV7-2, the J call TRBJ2-5, with D perhaps matching TRBD2 (7 bases). V was clipped by 3 bases and J by 2 bases, with 13 bases between them. CDR1 and CDR2 from the germline V gene are SGHTA and FQGNSA. The CDR3 runs to 15 residues. The CDR3 coding sequence is TGTGCCAGCAGCTTTGGGGGGGCGACACAAGAGACCCAGTACTTC. Translation gives CASSFGGATQETQYF.

The chain couples TRBV21-1 to TRBJ2-7; whether TRBD1, the table's D call, matches the DNA was not checked. TRBV21-1 is a known pseudogene. This CDR3 contains 12 residues. CDR3 residues: CASPQGAHEQYF. As DNA, the CDR3 is TGTGCCAGCCCACAGGGGGCGCACGAGCAGTACTTC.

The gene calls are TRBV7-2 and TRBJ2-3, with a weak D call TRBD1 (6 bases). Germline V gene data show CDR1 as SGHTA and CDR2 as FQGNSA. V lost 4 bases to trimming and J lost 5 bases, with 16 bases between them. The CDR3 has 15 amino acids. CDR3 nucleotides: TGTGCCAGCAGCTCCGAGGGGGTGAAAGAAGATACGCAGTATTTT. Amino acid sequence: CASSSEGVKEDTQYF.